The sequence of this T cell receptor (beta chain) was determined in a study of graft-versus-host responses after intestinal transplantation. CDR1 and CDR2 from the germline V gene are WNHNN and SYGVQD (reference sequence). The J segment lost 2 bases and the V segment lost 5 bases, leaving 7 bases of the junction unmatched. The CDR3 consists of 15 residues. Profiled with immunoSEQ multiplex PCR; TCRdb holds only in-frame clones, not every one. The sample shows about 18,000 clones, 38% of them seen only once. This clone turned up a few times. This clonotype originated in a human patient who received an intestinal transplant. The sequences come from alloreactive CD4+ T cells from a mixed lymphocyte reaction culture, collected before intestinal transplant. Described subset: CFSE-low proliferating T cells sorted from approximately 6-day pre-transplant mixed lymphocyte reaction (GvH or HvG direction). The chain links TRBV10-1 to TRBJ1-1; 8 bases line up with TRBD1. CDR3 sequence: CASSNNRGANTEAFF. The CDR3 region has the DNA TGCGCCAGCAGTAATAACAGGGGGGCCAACACTGAAGCTTTCTTT.